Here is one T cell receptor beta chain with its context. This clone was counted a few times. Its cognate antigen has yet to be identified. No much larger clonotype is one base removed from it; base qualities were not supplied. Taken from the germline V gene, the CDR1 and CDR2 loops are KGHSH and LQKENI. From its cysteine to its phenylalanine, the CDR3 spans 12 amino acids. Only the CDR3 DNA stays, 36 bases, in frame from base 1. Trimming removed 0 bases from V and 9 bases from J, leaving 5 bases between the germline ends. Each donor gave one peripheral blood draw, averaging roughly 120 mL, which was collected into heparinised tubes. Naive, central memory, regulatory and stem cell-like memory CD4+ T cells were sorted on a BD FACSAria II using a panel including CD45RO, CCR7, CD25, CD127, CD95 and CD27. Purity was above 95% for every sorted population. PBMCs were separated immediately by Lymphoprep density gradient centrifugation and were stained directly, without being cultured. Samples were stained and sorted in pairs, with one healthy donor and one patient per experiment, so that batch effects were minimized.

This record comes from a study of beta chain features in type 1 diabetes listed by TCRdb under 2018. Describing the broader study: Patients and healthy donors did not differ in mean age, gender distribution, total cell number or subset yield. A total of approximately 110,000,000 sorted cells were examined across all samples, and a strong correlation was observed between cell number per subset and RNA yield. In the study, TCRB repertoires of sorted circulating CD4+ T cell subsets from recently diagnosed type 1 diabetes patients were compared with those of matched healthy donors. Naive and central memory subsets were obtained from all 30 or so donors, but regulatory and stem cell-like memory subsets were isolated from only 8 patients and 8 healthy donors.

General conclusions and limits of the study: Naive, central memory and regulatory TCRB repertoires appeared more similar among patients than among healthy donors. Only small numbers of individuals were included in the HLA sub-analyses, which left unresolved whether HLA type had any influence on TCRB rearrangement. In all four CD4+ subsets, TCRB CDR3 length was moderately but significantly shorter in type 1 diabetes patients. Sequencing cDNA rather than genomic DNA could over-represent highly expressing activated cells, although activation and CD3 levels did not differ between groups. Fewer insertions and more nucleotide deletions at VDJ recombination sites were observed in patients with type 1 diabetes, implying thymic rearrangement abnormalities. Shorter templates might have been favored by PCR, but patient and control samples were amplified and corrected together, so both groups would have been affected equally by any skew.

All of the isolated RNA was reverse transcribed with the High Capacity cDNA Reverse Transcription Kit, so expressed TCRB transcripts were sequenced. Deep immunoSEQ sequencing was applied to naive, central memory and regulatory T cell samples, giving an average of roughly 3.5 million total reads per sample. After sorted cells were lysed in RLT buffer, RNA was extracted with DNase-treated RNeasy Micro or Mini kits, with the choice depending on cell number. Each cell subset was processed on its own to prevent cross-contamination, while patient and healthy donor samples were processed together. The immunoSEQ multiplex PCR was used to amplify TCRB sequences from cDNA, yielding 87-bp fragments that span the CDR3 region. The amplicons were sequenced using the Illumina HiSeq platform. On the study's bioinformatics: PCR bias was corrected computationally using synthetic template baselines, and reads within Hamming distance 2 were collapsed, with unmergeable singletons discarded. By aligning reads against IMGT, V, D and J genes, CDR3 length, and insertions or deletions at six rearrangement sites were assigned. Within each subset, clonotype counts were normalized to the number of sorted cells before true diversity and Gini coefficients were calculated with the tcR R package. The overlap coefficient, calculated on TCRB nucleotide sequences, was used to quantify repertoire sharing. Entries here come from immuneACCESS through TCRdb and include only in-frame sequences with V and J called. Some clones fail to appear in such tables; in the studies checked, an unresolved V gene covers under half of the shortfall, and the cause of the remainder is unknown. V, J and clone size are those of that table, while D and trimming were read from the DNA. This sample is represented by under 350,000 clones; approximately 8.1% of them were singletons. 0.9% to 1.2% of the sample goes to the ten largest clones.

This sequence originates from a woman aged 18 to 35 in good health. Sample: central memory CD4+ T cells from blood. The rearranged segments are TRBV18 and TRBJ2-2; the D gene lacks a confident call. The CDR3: CASSPPLRELFF. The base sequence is TGTGCCAGCTCACCACCGCTCCGGGAGCTGTTTTTT.